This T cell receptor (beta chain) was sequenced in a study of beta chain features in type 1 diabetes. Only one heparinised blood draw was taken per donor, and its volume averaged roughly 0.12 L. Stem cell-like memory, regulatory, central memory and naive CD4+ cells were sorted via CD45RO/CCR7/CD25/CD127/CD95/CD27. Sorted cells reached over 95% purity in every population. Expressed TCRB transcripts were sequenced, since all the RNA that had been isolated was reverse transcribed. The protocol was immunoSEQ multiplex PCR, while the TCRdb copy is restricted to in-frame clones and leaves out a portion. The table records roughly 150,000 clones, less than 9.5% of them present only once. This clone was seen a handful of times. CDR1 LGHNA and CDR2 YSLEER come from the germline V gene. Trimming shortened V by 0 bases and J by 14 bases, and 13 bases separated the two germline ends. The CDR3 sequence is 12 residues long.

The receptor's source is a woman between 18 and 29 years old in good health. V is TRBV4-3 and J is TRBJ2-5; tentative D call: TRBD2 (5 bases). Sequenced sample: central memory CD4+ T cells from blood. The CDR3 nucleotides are TGCGCCAGCAGCCAAGATGGAACGGGGAGATACTTC. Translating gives CASSQDGTGRYF.